The T cell receptor beta chain described here comes from a study of cytomegalovirus exposure and HLA in healthy donors. This clone was picked up a small number of times. Germline-derived CDR1 and CDR2 are MGHRA and YSYEKL. The V and J ends lost 2 bases and 3 bases, in that order; junction bases with no gene match: 5. The CDR3 contains 15 residues. The PCR made use of 60 Vbeta and 13 Jbeta primers. Clones were read by immunoSEQ multiplex PCR, and TCRdb kept only the in-frame ones, dropping some. The table has 150,000 to 200,000 clones, roughly four fifths seen once. The receptor was isolated from a woman in her thirties in good health and CMV-seropositive. Input material: PBMCs. The V gene is TRBV4-1, the J gene TRBJ2-3, with 7 bases aligning to TRBD1. CDR3 sequence: CASSQRDSMTDTQYF. CDR3 DNA sequence: TGCGCCAGCAGCCAACGGGACAGTATGACAGATACGCAGTATTTT.